This T cell receptor beta chain is drawn from a study of graft-versus-host responses after intestinal transplantation. Overall study context: Induction with anti-thymocyte globulin, then tacrolimus and steroids for roughly 3 years, was given to all recipients.

Trimming removed 3 bases from V and 4 bases from J, with 12 bases in between. CDR3 length: 15 residues. Germline V gene data show CDR1 as MDHEN and CDR2 as SYDVKM. Points on this clone: The antigen remains unidentified.

Using immunoSEQ multiplex PCR, the repertoire was profiled, and TCRdb retains in-frame clones only, with some absent. The sample carries some 100,000 clones, roughly 87% recorded once. This specimen consisted of unstimulated CD4+ T cells sorted from spleen or lymph node cells, obtained before transplant. J is TRBJ2-2 and V is TRBV28, with D possibly called TRBD1 or TRBD2 (6 bases each). This clonotype originated in a human donor who was the organ donor for an intestinal transplant. CDR3 residues: CASSFRGAGTGELFF. CDR3 DNA sequence: TGTGCCAGCAGTTTTAGGGGGGCCGGCACCGGGGAGCTGTTTTTT.